This TCR beta chain comes out of a study of cytomegalovirus exposure and HLA in healthy donors. Study details: Most donors, roughly 77% of some 400 genotyped, fell in the Caucasian-associated ancestry cluster. Points from the study as a whole: Compared with the roughly 700-donor mean, an Asian-associated ancestry cluster reportedly had fewer N-insertions, according to a later analysis. Being productive about 90% or about 30% of the time was typical of most TCR beta V segments in an earlier analysis. TCR beta V- and J-gene trimming was later associated with a missense DCLRE1C variant.

13 Jbeta primers and 60 Vbeta primers were used for the PCR. Produced via immunoSEQ multiplex PCR; TCRdb's table is partial and in-frame only. The sample holds more than 95,000 clones, 74% seen once. For this clone: What it binds is unknown.

Germline CDR1 and CDR2: SGDLS and YYNGEE. V dropped 4 bases and J dropped 4 bases, with 14 bases sitting between them. The CDR3 is made up of 14 amino acids. The chain links TRBV9 to TRBJ1-2; D perhaps matches TRBD1 (5 bases). Sequencing used PBMCs. The TCR sequence derives from a woman aged 45-65 years in good health and CMV-seropositive. The CDR3: CASSPQQQGYGYTF. For the CDR3, the DNA is TGTGCCAGCAGCCCCCAACAGCAGGGCTATGGCTACACCTTC.